The 29 T cell receptor beta chains below come from one sample, sequenced in a study of blood T cells in healthy people across ages. Sample-barcoded 5' priming and a J-beta primer mix drove a second PCR of 7 to 11 cycles. MiXCR, applied by TCRdb to the 5' RACE reads, yields one record per CDR3 protein. The table lists around 500,000 distinct CDR3 sequences, around 27% of them singletons, with approximately 4% in the top ten. This same sample was also part of a study on T cells of mothers and their children.

The source material was blood. The receptors here all came from a boy younger than 10 in good health.

In its sample, this clonotype was seen a few times. This sequence joins TRBV11-2 and TRBJ1-4, with D possibly matching TRBD1 (5 bases). This CDR3 is built from 16 residues. V was trimmed by 1 base and J by 3 bases, leaving 12 bases between them. From germline, CDR1 is SGHAT and CDR2 FQNNGV. Here the CDR3 reads CASSLGLGRANEKLFF. DNA of the CDR3: TGTGCCAGCAGCTTAGGTCTGGGGCGGGCTAATGAAAAACTGTTTTTT.

There are many counts of this clonotype. The genes are TRBV12-3 or TRBV12-4 and TRBJ2-7; 9 bases map to TRBD2. This CDR3 is built from 14 residues. V lost 3 bases to trimming and J lost 4 bases; unmatched junction nucleotides: 4. The CDR3 nucleotides are TGTGCCAGCAGTTTTAATAGCGGGGGTTACGAGCAGTACTTC. This sequence encodes CASSFNSGGYEQYF.

This rearrangement joins TRBV10-3 to TRBJ2-5; TRBD2 aligns across 10 bases. The assigned J gene may be wrong: the sequence end matches TRBJ2-1 better. The CDR3 has 15 residues. CDR1 is ENHRY and CDR2 is SYGVKD in the germline V gene. The CDR3 DNA follows: TGTGCCATCGGAGGGGCTAGCGGGAGTTATAATGAGCAGTTCTTC. This codes for CAIGGASGSYNEQFF.

This clonotype was counted only a few times. This chain uses TRBV28 with TRBJ2-6; 7 nucleotides align to TRBD1. The CDR3 consists of 16 residues. The junction had 7 bases not matched to a gene; V was cut back by 4 bases and J by 4 bases. Germline CDR1 MDHEN, CDR2 SYDVKM. The CDR3 nucleotides are TGTGCCAGCAGTTCACCACAGGGGACCGGGGCCAACGTCCTGACTTTC. Translated, it gives CASSSPQGTGANVLTF. The full variable domain, its missing parts supplied by reference TRBV28 and TRBJ2-6, is DVKVTQSSRYLVKRTGEKVFLECVQDMDHENMFWYRQDPGLGLRLIYFSYDVKMKEKGDIPEGYSVSREKKERFSLILESASTNQTSMYLCASSSPQGTGANVLTFGAGSRLTVL.

The V gene is TRBV29-1, the J gene TRBJ1-2; 9 nucleotides line up with TRBD1. Germline values: CDR1 SQVTM, CDR2 ANQGSEA. The CDR3 consists of 14 residues. After removal of 4 bases from V and 4 bases from J, the junction contained 7 bases not matched to a gene. CDR3 in amino acids: CSVAGDRVSYGYTF. The CDR3 DNA follows: TGCAGCGTTGCGGGGGACAGGGTGAGCTATGGCTACACCTTC.

The chain joins TRBV29-1 to TRBJ2-4; 8 bases match TRBD1. CDR1 and CDR2 (germline): SQVTM, ANQGSEA. The CDR3 extends over 14 amino acids. V shed 6 bases and J 0 bases; nucleotides not matched to a gene: 4. The CDR3 is CSVFDRGAKNIQYF. The CDR3 region has the DNA TGCAGCGTCTTCGACAGGGGAGCCAAAAACATTCAGTACTTC.

This clonotype was observed a few times. The chain recombines TRBV3-1 with TRBJ2-1; TRBD2 agrees at 8 bases. The germline gives CDR1 LGHDT, CDR2 YNNKEL (reference sequence). Unmatched junction bases numbered 12, after V lost 2 bases and J lost 3 bases. The CDR3 has 18 amino acids. The CDR3 spells CASSQRHRGGAGYNEQFF. The CDR3, as DNA: TGTGCCAGCAGCCAAAGACATCGGGGGGGGGCCGGCTACAATGAGCAGTTCTTC.

This clonotype was recorded a few times. The rearrangement links TRBV25-1 to TRBJ2-5, with 9 bases fitting TRBD2. After removal of 1 base from V and 5 bases from J, the junction contained 14 bases not matched to a gene. The germline V gene has CDR1 MGHDK and CDR2 SYGVNS. CDR3 size: 18 residues. CDR3 amino acids: CASSELVWIAGVEETQYF. DNA of the CDR3: TGTGCCAGCAGTGAATTGGTTTGGATAGCGGGAGTAGAGGAGACCCAGTACTTC. The variable domain in full, completed from reference TRBV25-1 and TRBJ2-5, reads EADIYQTPRYLVIGTGKKITLECSQTMGHDKMYWYQQDPGMELHLIHYSYGVNSTEKGDLSSESTVSRIRTEHFPLTLESARPSHTSQYLCASSELVWIAGVEETQYFGPGTRLLVL.

This clonotype has just one count. A read error may be the cause here, since a much bigger clone is one base away. The CDR3 does not end in the conserved phenylalanine or tryptophan, so this is likely a read error. The V call is TRBV5-1, the J call TRBJ2-1; 7 bases agree with TRBD2. The J call may not be correct, given that the DNA end is closer to TRBJ2-5. The length of the CDR3 is 17 residues. Germline V gives CDR1 SGHRS, CDR2 YFSETQ. CDR3: CASSLNPRDYRQETQYS. The CDR3 nucleotides read TGCGCCAGCAGCTTGAACCCACGGGACTACCGACAAGAGACCCAGTACTCC.

This chain joins TRBV10-1 and TRBJ1-1; weak D call: TRBD1 (5 bases). V dropped 5 bases and J dropped 1 base, with 11 bases sitting between them. The CDR3 has 14 residues. Germline values: CDR1 WNHNN, CDR2 SYGVQD (reference sequence). Here the CDR3 DNA reads TGCGCCAGCAGTCCAAGGGACGGGAACACTGAAGCTTTCTTT. As protein: CASSPRDGNTEAFF.

Turning to this clonotype: An end of the junction does not agree with germline; a read error may underlie this. The V and J genes are TRBV5-4 and TRBJ2-5; 8 nucleotides match TRBD2. The CDR3 has 15 residues. Germline V lookup: CDR1 SGHNT, CDR2 YYREEE (reference sequence). CDR3 DNA: TGTGCCAGCAGCTTGGCTGGACTAGCCCTCAGCGGGATGTTCTTC. Translation gives CASSLAGLALSGMFF. The complete variable domain, with remaining parts taken from reference TRBV5-4 and TRBJ2-5, reads ETGVTQSPTHLIKTRGQQVTLRCSSQSGHNTVSWYQQALGQGPQFIFQYYREEENGRGNFPPRFSGLQFPNYSSELNVNALELDDSALYLCASSLAGLALSGMFFGPGTRLLVL.

The chain joins TRBV3-1 to TRBJ1-6; D call uncertain. Trimming stripped 0 bases from V and 11 bases from J, with 5 bases between. Germline V lookup: CDR1 LGHDT, CDR2 YNNKEL (reference sequence). This CDR3 is 12 amino acids long. As DNA, the CDR3 is TGTGCCAGCAGCCAAGATCCTGCACCCCTCCACTTT. Its protein is CASSQDPAPLHF.

This clonotype has only a few counts. Written as DNA, the CDR3 is TGCAGTGCTAGACTAGCGGGAGGGGGGGAGACCCAGTACTTC. Translated, it gives CSARLAGGGETQYF. This chain connects TRBV20-1 to TRBJ2-5, with 12 bases identical to TRBD2. The CDR3 runs to 14 residues. Germline V gives CDR1 DFQATT, CDR2 SNEGSKA (reference sequence). Germline trimming cut 2 bases from V and 5 bases from J; bases unmatched to any gene: 3.

This clonotype was found a few times. The gene calls are TRBV5-4 and TRBJ2-2, with D possibly matching TRBD2 (6 bases). Germline CDR1 and CDR2: SGHNT and YYREEE (reference sequence). Trimming stripped 0 bases from V and 4 bases from J, with 13 bases between. The CDR3 sequence is 16 residues long. The CDR3 here is CASSLEGTDPTGELFF. The CDR3 DNA is TGTGCCAGCAGCTTGGAAGGGACTGACCCCACCGGGGAGCTGTTTTTT. The full variable domain, completed using reference TRBV5-4 and TRBJ2-2, is ETGVTQSPTHLIKTRGQQVTLRCSSQSGHNTVSWYQQALGQGPQFIFQYYREEENGRGNFPPRFSGLQFPNYSSELNVNALELDDSALYLCASSLEGTDPTGELFFGEGSRLTVL.

This clonotype was observed at least ten times. The chain is built from TRBV7-9 and TRBJ2-1; D is unresolved. V lost 1 base, J lost 5 bases, and 3 bases lay in between. This CDR3 spans 12 amino acids. Germline CDR1 and CDR2: SEHNR and FQNEAQ (reference sequence). DNA of the CDR3: TGTGCCAGCAGCTTAGGAGACAATGAGCAGTTCTTC. Translated: CASSLGDNEQFF. The entire variable domain, with the rest obtained from reference TRBV7-9 and TRBJ2-1, is as follows: DTGVSQNPRHKITKRGQNVTFRCDPISEHNRLYWYRQTLGQGPEFLTYFQNEAQLEKSRLLSDRFSAERPKGSFSTLEIQRTEQGDSAMYLCASSLGDNEQFFGPGTRLTVL.

V and J are TRBV20-1 and TRBJ1-1; possible D gene TRBD1, 6 bases. CDR3 length: 14 residues. V lost 1 base to trimming and J lost 1 base, with 10 bases between them. In germline, CDR1 is DFQATT, CDR2 SNEGSKA (reference sequence). The CDR3 here is CSARGGGQNTEAFF. CDR3 bases: TGCAGTGCTAGAGGAGGGGGACAGAACACTGAAGCTTTCTTT.

This clonotype was seen repeatedly, ten times or more. The rearrangement uses TRBV7-8 and TRBJ2-4, with 8 bases matching TRBD2. After removal of 3 bases from V and 6 bases from J, the junction contained 10 bases not matched to a gene. CDR1 and CDR2 from the germline V gene are SGHVS and FQNEAQ. CDR3 size: 16 residues. CDR3 amino acids: CASSFSAGGARNIQYF. The CDR3 DNA follows: TGTGCCAGCAGCTTCTCAGCCGGGGGGGCACGAAACATTCAGTACTTC.

The chain recombines TRBV7-2 with TRBJ2-5, with a tentative D call TRBD2 (5 bases). The CDR3 extends over 16 amino acids. From germline, CDR1 is SGHTA and CDR2 FQGNSA. Trimming stripped 5 bases from V and 6 bases from J, with 22 bases between. The CDR3 nucleotides read TGTGCCAGCAGCCCAGATAGGTCCAGACCGGGGAAGACCCAGTACTTC. This translates into CASSPDRSRPGKTQYF.

This clonotype has just a few counts. The V and J genes are TRBV21-1 and TRBJ1-2; the DNA was not compared with TRBD1, the D call given in the table. TRBV21-1 counts as a pseudogene. The CDR3 is 15 amino acids. In DNA, the CDR3 is TGTGCCAGCAGCAAAGAGGACAGGGGAGGCTATGGCTACACCTTC. Its protein product is CASSKEDRGGYGYTF.

The chain combines TRBV6-5 with TRBJ2-2, with TRBD2 matching 12 bases. Germline V gene data show CDR1 as MNHEY and CDR2 as SVGAGI. The CDR3 is made up of 17 amino acids. J gave up 6 bases and V 0 bases, and 5 bases lay outside the gene matches. As DNA, the CDR3 is TGTGCCAGCAGTTACTCGCGACTAGCGGGAGTATCCGGGGAGCTGTTTTTT. Its translation: CASSYSRLAGVSGELFF.

In DNA, the CDR3 is TGTGCCAGCAGCTTGCCTCCGGGGGCAGATACGCAGTATTTT. It specifies CASSLPPGADTQYF. V gene TRBV7-9 combines with J gene TRBJ2-3; D may be TRBD2 (6 bases). V lost 3 bases and J 4 bases, leaving 11 bases between the germline ends. The CDR3 loop spans 14 amino acids. In germline, CDR1 is SEHNR, CDR2 FQNEAQ (reference sequence).

The genes are TRBV5-1 and TRBJ1-4; 7 nucleotides match TRBD1. The CDR3 consists of 14 residues. Germline V CDR1 and CDR2: SGHRS, YFSETQ. After removal of 2 bases from V and 8 bases from J, the junction contained 6 bases not matched to a gene. CDR3 sequence: CASSLLQGKEKLFF. CDR3 sequence (DNA): TGCGCCAGCAGCTTATTACAGGGGAAAGAAAAACTGTTTTTT.

The rearrangement uses TRBV7-9 and TRBJ1-2; a possible D gene is TRBD1 (5 bases). Germline lookup yields CDR1 SEHNR and CDR2 FQNEAQ (reference sequence). The V end was cut by 3 bases, the J end by 8 bases, with 16 bases between. The CDR3 runs to 14 residues. CDR3 protein: CASSFGSAGEGYTF. CDR3 coding DNA: TGTGCCAGCAGCTTCGGGTCCGCGGGGGAAGGCTACACCTTC.

This clonotype was observed a few times. This chain joins TRBV7-8 and TRBJ2-7; TRBD2 matches at 8 bases. Germline lookup yields CDR1 SGHVS and CDR2 FQNEAQ. Losses at the gene ends were 5 bases for V and 7 bases for J; bases not matched to a gene: 7. This CDR3 has 13 amino acids. The CDR3 sequence is CASSPRLAKEQYF. The CDR3 DNA follows: TGTGCCAGCAGCCCACGACTAGCGAAAGAGCAGTACTTC.

Notes on this clonotype: Lacking the conserved final phenylalanine or tryptophan, this CDR3 likely reflects a read error. The gene calls are TRBV12-3 or TRBV12-4 and TRBJ2-7; D ambiguous. V lost 3 bases and J lost 6, with 3 bases in between. The CDR3 length is 10 residues. CDR3 in DNA: TGTGCCAGCAGTTTGCTCGAGCAGTACTCC. This gives the protein CASSLLEQYS.

The chain uses TRBV12-3 or TRBV12-4 and TRBJ2-2; no reliable D call. Trimming left V 3 bases short and J 0 bases short, with 5 bases between. There are 14 residues in the CDR3. The CDR3 loop reads CASSFMANTGELFF. Here the CDR3 DNA reads TGTGCCAGCAGTTTTATGGCGAACACCGGGGAGCTGTTTTTT.

Many counts were recorded for this clonotype. The J gene is TRBJ2-7, the V gene TRBV11-2, with a possible D match to TRBD2 (6 bases). The V end was cut by 1 base, the J end by 7 bases, with 11 bases between. The CDR3 loop spans 13 amino acids. CDR1 SGHAT and CDR2 FQNNGV come from the germline V gene. The CDR3 DNA is TGTGCCAGCAGCTTAGGCCTCCTAGCGGAGCAGTACTTC. Protein product: CASSLGLLAEQYF.

The J gene is TRBJ2-5, the V gene TRBV28; no clear D. Deletions cut 1 base from V and 8 bases from J, with 8 bases between. The CDR3 length is 12 residues. Germline-derived CDR1 and CDR2 are MDHEN and SYDVKM. Written as DNA, the CDR3 is TGTGCCAGCAGTTTATCTGGCACTACCCAGTACTTC. Protein: CASSLSGTTQYF.

This clonotype was found once. The chain uses TRBV7-8 and TRBJ2-3, with D possibly TRBD2 on 6 matching bases. Germline CDR1 is SGHVS and CDR2 is FQNEAQ. The V gene lost 2 bases and the J gene lost 0 bases, with 12 bases spanning the gap. This CDR3 spans 16 amino acids. CDR3 residues: CASSLSRTTSTDTQYF. The CDR3, as DNA: TGTGCCAGCAGCTTATCCCGGACTACTAGCACAGATACGCAGTATTTT.